This TCR beta chain was profiled in a study of CD8+CD57+ T cells in acquired aplastic anemia. Whole-study findings and limits: No significant patient-versus-control difference appeared in CD8+ Simpson's diversity.

The patients chosen for sequencing had shown expansion of CD8+CD57+ cells (detected by flow cytometry). A severe acquired aplastic anemia diagnosis applied to all patients. Note on this clonotype: The antigen is not known.

V was pared by 7 bases and J by 4 bases, with 4 bases of the junction left unmatched. The length of the CDR3 is 12 residues. Germline V gene lookup returns CDR1 DFQATT and CDR2 SNEGSKA (reference sequence). Profiling of TCR beta VDJ combinations and CDR3 sequences used genomic DNA as template. MiXCR was run by TCRdb on the reads, yielding one entry per CDR3 protein. Here the sample spans roughly 80,000 distinct CDR3 sequences, 55% to 75% being singletons. The clonotype was recovered from a human donor with aplastic anemia. The rearrangement uses TRBV20-1 and TRBJ1-1, with TRBD1 identical over 9 bases. Material for sequencing was sorted CD4+, CD8+, or CD8+CD57+ T cells (not recorded which) from PBMCs. The CDR3 here is CSVDRGGTEAFF. CDR3 coding DNA: TGCAGTGTGGACAGGGGTGGCACTGAAGCTTTCTTT.